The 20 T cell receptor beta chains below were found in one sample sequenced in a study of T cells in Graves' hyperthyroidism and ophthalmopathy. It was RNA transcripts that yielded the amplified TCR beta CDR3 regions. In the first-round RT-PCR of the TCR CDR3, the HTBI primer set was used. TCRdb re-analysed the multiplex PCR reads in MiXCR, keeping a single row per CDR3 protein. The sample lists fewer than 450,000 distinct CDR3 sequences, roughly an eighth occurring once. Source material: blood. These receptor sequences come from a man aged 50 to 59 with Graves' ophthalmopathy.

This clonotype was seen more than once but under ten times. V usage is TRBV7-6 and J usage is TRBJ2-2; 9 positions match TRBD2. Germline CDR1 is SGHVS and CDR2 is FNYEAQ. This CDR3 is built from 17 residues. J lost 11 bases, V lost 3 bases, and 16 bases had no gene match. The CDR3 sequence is CASSFRTSETHPLELFF. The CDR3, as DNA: TGTGCCAGCAGCTTCCGGACTAGCGAGACCCACCCTCTAGAGCTGTTTTTT.

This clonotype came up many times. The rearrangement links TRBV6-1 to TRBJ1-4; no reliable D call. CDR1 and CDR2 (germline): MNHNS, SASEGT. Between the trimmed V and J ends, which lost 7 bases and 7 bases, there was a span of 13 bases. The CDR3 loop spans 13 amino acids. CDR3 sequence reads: CASKRAAGEKLFF. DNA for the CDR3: TGTGCCAGCAAACGGGCGGCGGGTGAAAAACTGTTTTTT.

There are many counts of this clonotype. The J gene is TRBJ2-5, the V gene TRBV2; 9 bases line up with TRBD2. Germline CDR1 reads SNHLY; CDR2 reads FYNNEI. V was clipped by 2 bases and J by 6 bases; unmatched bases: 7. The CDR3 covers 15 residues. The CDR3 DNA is TGTGCCAGCAGTGAAATAGTAGCGGGAGTCAAGACCCAGTACTTC. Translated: CASSEIVAGVKTQYF.

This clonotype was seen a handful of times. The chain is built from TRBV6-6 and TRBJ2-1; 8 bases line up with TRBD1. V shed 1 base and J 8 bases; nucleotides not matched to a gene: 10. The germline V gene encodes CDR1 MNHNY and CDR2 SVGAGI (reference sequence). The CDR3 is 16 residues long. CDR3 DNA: TGTGCCAGCAGTTACTGGTCCAGGGGGCGACGCGATGAGCAGTTCTTC. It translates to CASSYWSRGRRDEQFF.

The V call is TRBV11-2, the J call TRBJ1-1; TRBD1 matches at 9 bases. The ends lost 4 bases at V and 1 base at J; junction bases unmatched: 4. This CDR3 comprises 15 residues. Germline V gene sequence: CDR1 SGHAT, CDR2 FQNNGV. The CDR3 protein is CASSSGQGSNTEAFF. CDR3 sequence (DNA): TGTGCCAGCAGCTCGGGACAGGGATCGAACACTGAAGCTTTCTTT.

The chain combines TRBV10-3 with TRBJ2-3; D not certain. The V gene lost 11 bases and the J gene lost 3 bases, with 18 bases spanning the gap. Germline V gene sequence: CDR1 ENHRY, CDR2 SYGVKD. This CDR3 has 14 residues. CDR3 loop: CACRLAVGTDTQYF. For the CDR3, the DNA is TGTGCCTGCCGACTGGCCGTTGGGACAGATACGCAGTATTTT.

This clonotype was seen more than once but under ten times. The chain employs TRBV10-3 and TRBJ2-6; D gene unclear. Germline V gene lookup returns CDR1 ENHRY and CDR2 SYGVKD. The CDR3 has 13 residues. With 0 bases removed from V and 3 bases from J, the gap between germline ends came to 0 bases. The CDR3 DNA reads TGTGCCATCAGTGAGTCTGGGGCCAACGTCCTGACTTTC. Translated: CAISESGANVLTF.

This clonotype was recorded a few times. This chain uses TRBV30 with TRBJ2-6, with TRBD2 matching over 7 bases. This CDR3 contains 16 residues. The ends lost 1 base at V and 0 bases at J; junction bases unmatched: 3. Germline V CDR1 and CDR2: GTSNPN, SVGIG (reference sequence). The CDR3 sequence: CAWSAGGSSGANVLTF. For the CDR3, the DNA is TGTGCCTGGAGTGCGGGGGGTAGCTCTGGGGCCAACGTCCTGACTTTC.

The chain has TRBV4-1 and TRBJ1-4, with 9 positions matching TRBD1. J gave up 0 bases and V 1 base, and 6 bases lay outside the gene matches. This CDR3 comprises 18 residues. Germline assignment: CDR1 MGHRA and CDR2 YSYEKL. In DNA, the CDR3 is TGCGCCAGCAGCCAAGTATGGACAGGGGAAGCAACTAATGAAAAACTGTTTTTT. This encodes CASSQVWTGEATNEKLFF.

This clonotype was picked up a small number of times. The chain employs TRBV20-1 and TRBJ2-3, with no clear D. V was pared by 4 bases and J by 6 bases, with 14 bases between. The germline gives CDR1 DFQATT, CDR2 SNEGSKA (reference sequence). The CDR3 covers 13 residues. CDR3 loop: CSATLADRDTQYF. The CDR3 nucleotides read TGCAGTGCTACTCTTGCGGATAGGGATACGCAGTATTTT.

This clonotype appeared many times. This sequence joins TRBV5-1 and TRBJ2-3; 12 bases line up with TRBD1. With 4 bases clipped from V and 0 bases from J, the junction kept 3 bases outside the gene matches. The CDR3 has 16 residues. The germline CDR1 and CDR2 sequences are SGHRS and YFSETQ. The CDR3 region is CASSLGQGASTDTQYF. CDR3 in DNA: TGCGCCAGCAGCCTGGGACAGGGGGCTAGCACAGATACGCAGTATTTT.

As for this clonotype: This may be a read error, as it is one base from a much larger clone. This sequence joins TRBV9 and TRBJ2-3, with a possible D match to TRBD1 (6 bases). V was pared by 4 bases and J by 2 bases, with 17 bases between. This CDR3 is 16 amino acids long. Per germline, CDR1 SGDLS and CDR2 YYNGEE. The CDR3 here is CASSPRQVGATDTQYF. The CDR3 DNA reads TGTGCCAGCAGCCCAAGACAGGTTGGGGCCACAGATACGCAGTATTTT.

This chain's CDR3 is CASSLLAGSYGELFF. In DNA, the CDR3 is TGTGCCAGCAGTCTACTAGCGGGATCCTACGGGGAGCTGTTTTTT. The rearrangement uses TRBV7-9 and TRBJ2-2; TRBD2 matches 10 bases. This CDR3 is 15 amino acids long. CDR1 SEHNR and CDR2 FQNEAQ come from the germline V gene (reference sequence). Trimming cost V 6 bases and J 7 bases; bases outside gene matches: 8.

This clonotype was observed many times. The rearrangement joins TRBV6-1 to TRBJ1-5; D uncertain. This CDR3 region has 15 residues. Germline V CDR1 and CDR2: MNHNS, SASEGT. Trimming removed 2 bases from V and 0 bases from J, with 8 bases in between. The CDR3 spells CASSEMRVSNQPQHF. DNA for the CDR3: TGTGCCAGCAGTGAAATGAGGGTTAGCAATCAGCCCCAGCATTTT.

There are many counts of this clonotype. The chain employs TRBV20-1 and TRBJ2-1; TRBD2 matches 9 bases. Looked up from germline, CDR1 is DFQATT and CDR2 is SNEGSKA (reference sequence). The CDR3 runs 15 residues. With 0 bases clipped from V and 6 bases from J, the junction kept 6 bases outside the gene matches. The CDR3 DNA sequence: TGCAGTGCTAGAGATCCTGGTAGCGGGAGCAATGAGCAGTTCTTC. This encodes CSARDPGSGSNEQFF.

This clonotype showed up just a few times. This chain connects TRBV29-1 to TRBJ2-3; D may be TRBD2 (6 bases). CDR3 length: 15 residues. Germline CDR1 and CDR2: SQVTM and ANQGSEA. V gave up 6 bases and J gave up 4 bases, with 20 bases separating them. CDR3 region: CSVGEAGGVADTQYF. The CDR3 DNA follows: TGCAGCGTCGGGGAGGCTGGCGGGGTAGCAGATACGCAGTATTTT.

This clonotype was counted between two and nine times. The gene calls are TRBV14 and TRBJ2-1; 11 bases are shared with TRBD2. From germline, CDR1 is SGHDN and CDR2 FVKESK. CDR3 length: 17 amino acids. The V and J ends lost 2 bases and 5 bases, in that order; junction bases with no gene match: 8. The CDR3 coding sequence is TGTGCCAGCAGCCAACGCCAGGGACTAGCGGAGAACAATGAGCAGTTCTTC. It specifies CASSQRQGLAENNEQFF.

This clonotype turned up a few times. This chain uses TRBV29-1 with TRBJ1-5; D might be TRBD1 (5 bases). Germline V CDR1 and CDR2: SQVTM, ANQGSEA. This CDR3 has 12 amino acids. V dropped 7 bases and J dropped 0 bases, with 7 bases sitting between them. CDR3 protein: CSAGSSNQPQHF. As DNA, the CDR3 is TGCAGCGCAGGGAGTAGCAATCAGCCCCAGCATTTT.

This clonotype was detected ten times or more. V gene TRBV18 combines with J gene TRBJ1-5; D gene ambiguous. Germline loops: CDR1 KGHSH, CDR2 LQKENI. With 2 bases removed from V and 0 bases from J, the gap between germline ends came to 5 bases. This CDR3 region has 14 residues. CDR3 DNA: TGTGCCAGCTCACCAGGGGTTAGCAATCAGCCCCAGCATTTT. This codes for CASSPGVSNQPQHF.

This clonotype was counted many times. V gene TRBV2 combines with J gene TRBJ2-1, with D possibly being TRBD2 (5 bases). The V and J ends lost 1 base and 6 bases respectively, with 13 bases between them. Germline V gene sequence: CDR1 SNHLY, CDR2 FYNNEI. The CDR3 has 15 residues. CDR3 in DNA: TGTGCCAGCAGTGAAGTCAGGACTGAGATCAATGAGCAGTTCTTC. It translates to CASSEVRTEINEQFF.